Listed below are T cell receptor beta chains from one sample, sequenced in a study of blood T cell repertoires in COVID-19. Profiling relied on immunoSEQ multiplex PCR, and the TCRdb table lists in-frame clones only, not all of them. The sample comprises approximately 210,000 clones, approximately 82% of which are singletons, and about an eighth rests with the top ten. Input material: peripheral blood. The receptors come from a woman between 40 and 50 years old with acute or convalescent COVID-19. CDR3s include the opening cysteine and the closing phenylalanine or tryptophan. The D gene is left open where the match is weak. The size field is filled for only some rows; it gives once, few, many or a size class.

d_call	v_call	j_call	clone_size	cdr3_nt	cdr3_aa
.	TRBV2	TRBJ2-7	once	TGTGCCAGCAGTGAATCCAGCGGCCTGTGGGAGCAGTACTTC	CASSESSGLWEQYF
.	TRBV3-1/TRBV3-2	TRBJ1-1	.	TGTGCCAGCAGCGCACTCCGGCAGGGTGAAGCTTTCTTT	CASSALRQGEAFF
.	TRBV15	TRBJ2-2	.	TGTGCCACCAGCAGAGATTATAGTAGGGCAGAGGGGGTTACCGGGGAGCTGTTTTTT	CATSRDYSRAEGVTGELFF
.	TRBV11-2	TRBJ2-2	.	TGTGCCAGCAGCTTATCTCCGGTCGCCGGGGAGCTGTTTTTT	CASSLSPVAGELFF
.	TRBV2	TRBJ1-2	few	TGTGCCAGCAGTGAAGGACAGCTGAACTATGGCTACACCTTC	CASSEGQLNYGYTF
TRBD1	TRBV7-8	TRBJ1-1	.	TGTGCCAGCAGTACTGACAGGGGGCAACGTACTGAAGCTTTCTTT	CASSTDRGQRTEAFF
.	TRBV5-1	TRBJ2-7	.	TGCGCCAGCAGCCCCGGGAATTACGAGCAGTACTTC	CASSPGNYEQYF
TRBD2	TRBV29-1	TRBJ2-1	.	TGCAGCGTTGGAGCGGGGGGCCGATCCTACAATGAGCAGTTCTTC	CSVGAGGRSYNEQFF
.	TRBV11-2	TRBJ1-1	once	TGTGCCAGCAGCTCGTTGGCGAACACTGAAGCTTTCTTT	CASSSLANTEAFF
TRBD2	TRBV5-1	TRBJ2-1	few	TGCGCCAGCAGCTGGGGGACTAGTTTGGGCTACTACAATGAGCAGTTCTTC	CASSWGTSLGYYNEQFF
TRBD2	TRBV5-1	TRBJ2-3	.	TGCGCCAGCAGCCTAGGACTAGCGAGGTCAACAGATACGCAGTATTTT	CASSLGLARSTDTQYF
.	TRBV12-5	TRBJ2-7	.	TGTGCTAGTGGCGCCGGACAAGGATGGTACGAGCAGTACTTC	CASGAGQGWYEQYF
TRBD2	TRBV29-1	TRBJ2-6	few	TGCAGCGTGCACTCGGGGGGGCTAGGCTCTGGGGCCAACGTCCTGACTTTC	CSVHSGGLGSGANVLTF
.	TRBV2	TRBJ1-1	few	TGTGCCGGGGGGGACGGGAACACTGAAGCTTTCTTT	CAGGDGNTEAFF
.	TRBV6-1	TRBJ1-5	.	TGTGCCAGCAGTGAAGCCCAGGGCCTAGGACAGCCCCAGCATTTT	CASSEAQGLGQPQHF
TRBD1	TRBV6-1	TRBJ1-2	.	TGTGCCAGCAGTGAACCCAGGGGGGATGGCTACACCTTC	CASSEPRGDGYTF
TRBD2	TRBV28	TRBJ2-7	.	TGTGCCAGCAGTTTAGAAGCGGGGGGCTACGAGCAGTACTTC	CASSLEAGGYEQYF
.	TRBV7-8	TRBJ2-1	.	TGTGCCAGCAGCATAGTTAGCGAGCAGTTCTTC	CASSIVSEQFF
TRBD1	TRBV19	TRBJ2-7	.	TGTGCCAGTAGTATTCTCGGACAGGCCTCCTACGAGCAGTACTTC	CASSILGQASYEQYF
.	TRBV6-2/TRBV6-3	TRBJ1-2	few	TGTGCCAGCAGTCAACGGGGGGGGGCCAGCTACGGCTACACCTTC	CASSQRGGASYGYTF
.	TRBV7-2	TRBJ1-1	.	TGTGCCAGCAGCTTAGACCCAGGGCGGGGTGAAGCTTTCTTT	CASSLDPGRGEAFF
TRBD1	TRBV6-5	TRBJ2-7	.	TGTGCCAGCAGTTCCCCTGGACAGGACTACGAGCAGTACTTC	CASSSPGQDYEQYF
.	TRBV29-1	TRBJ1-1	.	TGCAGCGTTGAAGATCCGGGTTGGGTTGGTACTGAAGCTTTCTTT	CSVEDPGWVGTEAFF
TRBD2	TRBV4-2	TRBJ2-1	.	TGTGCCAGCAGCCAAGATAAGGCGGGGGGGTTAACCTACAATGAGCAGTTCTTC	CASSQDKAGGLTYNEQFF
.	TRBV19	TRBJ1-2	.	TGTGCCAGCCGGGACATCTATGGCTACACCTTC	CASRDIYGYTF
.	TRBV4-3	TRBJ2-7	.	TGCGCCAGCAGCCTCCGAGGTAGTGGCTACGAGCAGTACTTC	CASSLRGSGYEQYF
TRBD2	TRBV6-4	TRBJ2-7	.	TGTGCCAGCAGTTTGGGTAGCGGGCATCCCTACGAGCAGTACTTC	CASSLGSGHPYEQYF
.	TRBV6-5	TRBJ1-1	.	TGTGCCAGCAGTTACTCAGGGGGGGTAACGGCTTTCTTT	CASSYSGGVTAFF
TRBD1	TRBV6-2/TRBV6-3	TRBJ2-3	.	TGTGCCAGCAGTAGAAGGGGACAGACTTACACAGATACGCAGTATTTT	CASSRRGQTYTDTQYF
.	TRBV7-8	TRBJ2-5	once	TGTGCCAGCAGCTCCGTGTCCGGGAACCAAGAGACCCAGTACTTC	CASSSVSGNQETQYF
TRBD1	TRBV23-1	TRBJ1-2	.	TGCGCCAGCAGTCCTCCCTACACAGGGGGCGGACATGGCTACACCTTC	CASSPPYTGGGHGYTF
.	TRBV12-5	TRBJ1-2	many	TGTGCTAGTGGCTTACGCCGGGTCAACGAGATTCCTAACTATGGCTACACCTTC	CASGLRRVNEIPNYGYTF
.	TRBV5-6	TRBJ1-6	few	TGTGCCAGCAGCTTGCTAGGGGCTACCTATAATTCACCCCTCCACTTT	CASSLLGATYNSPLHF
.	TRBV21-1	TRBJ2-1	once	TGTGCCAGCAGCAAGGCGGCCACCGGGACTAGCGGGAGGGCCGGGAATGAGCAGTTCTTC	CASSKAATGTSGRAGNEQFF
TRBD1	TRBV11-2	TRBJ1-5	once	TGTGCCAGCAGCTTAGGCTCCCTGGAGGGGGCGCGTGATCAGCCCCAGCATTTT	CASSLGSLEGARDQPQHF
.	TRBV6-1	TRBJ2-1	.	TGTGCCAGCAGTGAAGGGGGGGACTACAATGAGCAGTTCTTC	CASSEGGDYNEQFF
.	TRBV2	TRBJ1-5	once	TGTGCCAGCAGTGAAAATGGTGTAGCATTCGGTCAGCCCCAGCATTTT	CASSENGVAFGQPQHF